The T cell receptor (beta chain) under discussion was sequenced for a study of shared clonotypes between healthy human individuals. Study background: CD4 naive and CD4 memory each took three plates per donor, while CD8 naive took two and CD8 memory one. General observations from the study: Incomplete sequencing of sorted subsets was indicated by rarefaction despite large depth.

The naive CD8 subset, CD45RO-negative cells positively selected for CCR7, excluded terminally differentiated effector memory CD45RA+ cells. There were no recent acute infections or vaccinations among the donors, who were healthy HIV-negative adults. Assay: immunoSEQ multiplex PCR; the TCRdb copy retains only in-frame clones and omits some. This table holds fewer than 1 million clones, approximately 97% found once. In the case of this clone: Its matching antigen is unknown.

Losses at the gene ends were 3 bases for V and 7 bases for J; bases not matched to a gene: 8. In germline, CDR1 is SGHRS, CDR2 YFSETQ. This CDR3 spans 14 amino acids. The material sequenced was naive CD8+ T cells sorted from blood. The rearrangement joins TRBV5-1 to TRBJ1-1; 8 bases line up with TRBD1. The sequence came from a man younger than 45 in good health. The CDR3 loop reads CASSSEYRGVEAFF. In DNA, the CDR3 is TGCGCCAGCAGCTCGGAATACAGGGGGGTTGAAGCTTTCTTT.